The following is a T cell receptor (beta chain) sequence with its context. An end of the junction does not agree with germline; a read error may underlie this. Every sample gave at least 6 micrograms of total RNA when it was extracted. This record comes from a study of blood T cells in healthy people across ages. A second PCR, run for about 7 to 11 cycles, used a sample-barcoded 5' primer plus a J-beta primer mix. Every cDNA molecule bore a tag from a template-switch adaptor containing 12 random nucleotides. TCRdb redid the calling of the 5' RACE reads with MiXCR, one entry per CDR3 protein. The data show roughly 1,100,000 distinct CDR3 sequences, 20% to 25% seen once. CDR1 is MNHNS and CDR2 is SASEGT in the germline V gene. The CDR3 length is 15 residues. This sample was also put to use in a study of T cells of mothers and their children.

The chain combines TRBV6-1 with TRBJ1-2, with D maybe TRBD1 (5 bases). This receptor was obtained from a girl aged 2 to 9 in good health. Sequencing input: blood. DNA of the CDR3: TGTGCCACCAGTAGACAGTTTTCCGGGGATGATGGCTACACCTTC. This translates into CATSRQFSGDDGYTF.